Sequencing of this T cell receptor beta chain was carried out in a study of CD8 T cells in ankylosing spondylitis. Findings and limits, study-wide: The authors reported significant enrichment of disease-linked clones in matched ankylosing spondylitis synovial fluid. Disease-associated clones were CD8+ and fairly uncommon in peripheral blood.

Ten or more counts support this clonotype. Its matching antigen is unknown. The CDR3 spans 19 residues. The ends lost 3 bases at V and 4 bases at J; junction bases unmatched: 17. Germline loops: CDR1 SGDLS, CDR2 YYNGEE. TCRdb passed the 5' RACE reads through MiXCR, listing each CDR3 protein once. The profile shows about 30,000 distinct CDR3 sequences, about 5.1% of them singletons. The chain combines TRBV9 with TRBJ1-2; 11 bases map to TRBD1. Sequencing used blood, either unsorted or a sorted T cell fraction (not recorded which). The receptor was isolated from a female donor with ankylosing spondylitis or in good health (not recorded which). The CDR3 is CASSARGSRTGGETYGYTF. The CDR3 nucleotides read TGTGCCAGCAGCGCCCGTGGATCTCGGACAGGGGGCGAAACCTATGGCTACACCTTC. The full variable domain, its missing parts supplied by reference TRBV9 and TRBJ1-2, is DSGVTQTPKHLITATGQRVTLRCSPRSGDLSVYWYQQSLDQGLQFLIQYYNGEERAKGNILERFSAQQFPDLHSELNLSSLELGDSALYFCASSARGSRTGGETYGYTFGSGTRLTVV.